This T cell receptor (beta chain) is from a study of cytomegalovirus exposure and HLA in healthy donors. The CDR3 runs 15 residues. Germline loops: CDR1 LNHNV, CDR2 YYDKDF (reference sequence). Trimming pared 0 bases from V and 4 bases from J, leaving 10 bases between. Measured with immunoSEQ multiplex PCR; TCRdb has only the in-frame clones, and not every one. Here the sample spans 200,000 or so clones, about 79% being singletons. The material sequenced was PBMCs. This receptor was taken from a woman younger than 45 in good health and CMV-seropositive. The rearrangement links TRBV15 to TRBJ1-3; D possibly corresponds to TRBD1 (6 bases). The DNA of the CDR3 is TGTGCCACCAGCAGAGATCAGGGGTTCGGAAACACCATATATTTT. As protein: CATSRDQGFGNTIYF.